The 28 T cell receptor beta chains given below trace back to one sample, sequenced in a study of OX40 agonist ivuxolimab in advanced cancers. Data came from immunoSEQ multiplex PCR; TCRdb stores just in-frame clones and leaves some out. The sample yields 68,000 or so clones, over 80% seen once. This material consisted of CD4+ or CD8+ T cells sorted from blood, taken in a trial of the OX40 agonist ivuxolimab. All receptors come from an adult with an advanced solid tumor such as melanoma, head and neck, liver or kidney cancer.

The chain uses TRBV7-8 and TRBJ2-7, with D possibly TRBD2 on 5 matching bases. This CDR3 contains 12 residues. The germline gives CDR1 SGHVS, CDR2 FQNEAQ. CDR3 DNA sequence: TGTGCGACCGTCGGGGTTTCCTACGAGCAGTACTTC. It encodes CATVGVSYEQYF.

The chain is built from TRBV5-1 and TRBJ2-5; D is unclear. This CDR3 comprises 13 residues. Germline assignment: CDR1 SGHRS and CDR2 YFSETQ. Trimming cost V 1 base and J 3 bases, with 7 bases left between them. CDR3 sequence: CASSLSGEETQYF. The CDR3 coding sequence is TGCGCCAGCAGCTTGTCAGGAGAAGAGACCCAGTACTTC.

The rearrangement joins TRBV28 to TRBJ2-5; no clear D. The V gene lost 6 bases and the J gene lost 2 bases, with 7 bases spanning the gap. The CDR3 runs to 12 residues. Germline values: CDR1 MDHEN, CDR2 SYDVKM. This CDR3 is CASRAGQETQYF. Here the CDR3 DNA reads TGTGCCAGCAGGGCCGGACAAGAGACCCAGTACTTC.

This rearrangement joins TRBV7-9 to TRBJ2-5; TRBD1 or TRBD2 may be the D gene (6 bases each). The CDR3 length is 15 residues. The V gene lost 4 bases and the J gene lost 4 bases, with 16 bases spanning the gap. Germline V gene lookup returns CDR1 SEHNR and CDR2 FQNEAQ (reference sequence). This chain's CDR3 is CASSSPGAARETQYF. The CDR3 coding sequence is TGTGCCAGCAGCTCGCCGGGGGCCGCGAGAGAGACCCAGTACTTC.

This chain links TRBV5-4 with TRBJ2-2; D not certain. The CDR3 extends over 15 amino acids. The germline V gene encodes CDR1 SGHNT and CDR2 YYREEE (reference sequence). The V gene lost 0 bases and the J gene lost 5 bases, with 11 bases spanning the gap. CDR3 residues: CASSLEGSSTGELFF. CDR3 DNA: TGTGCCAGCAGCTTGGAAGGCTCTTCTACCGGGGAGCTGTTTTTT.

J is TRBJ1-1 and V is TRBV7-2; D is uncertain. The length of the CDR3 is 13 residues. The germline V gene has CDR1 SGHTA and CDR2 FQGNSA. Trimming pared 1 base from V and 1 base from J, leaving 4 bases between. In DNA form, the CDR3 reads TGTGCCAGCAGCTTAGTCCCGAACACTGAAGCTTTCTTT. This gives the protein CASSLVPNTEAFF.

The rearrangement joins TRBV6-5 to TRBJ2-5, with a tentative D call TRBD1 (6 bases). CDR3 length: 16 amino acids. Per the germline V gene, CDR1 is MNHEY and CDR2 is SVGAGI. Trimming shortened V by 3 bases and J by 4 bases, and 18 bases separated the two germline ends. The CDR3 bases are TGTGCCAGCAGTTATAGCTTGGCAGGGGAAGGAGAGACCCAGTACTTC. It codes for CASSYSLAGEGETQYF.

CDR3 sequence (DNA): TGTGCCAGCAGCTTGGGGCGGGCCAATCCCGGCAATCAGCCCCAGCATTTT. Residues: CASSLGRANPGNQPQHF. This sequence joins TRBV5-6 and TRBJ1-5; D remains ambiguous. Trimming took off 0 bases at V and 2 bases at J, with 15 bases between the two ends. The CDR3 is made up of 17 amino acids. CDR1 and CDR2 from the germline V gene are SGHDT and YYEEEE.

CDR3 DNA sequence: TGTGCCAGCAGAGAAGCGGGAGGGCCGTACGAGCAGTACTTC. Its translation: CASREAGGPYEQYF. The chain carries TRBV5-4 and TRBJ2-7, with 10 bases lining up with TRBD2. The CDR3 contains 14 residues. Germline CDR1 reads SGHNT; CDR2 reads YYREEE (reference sequence). Trimming cost V 5 bases and J 4 bases; bases outside gene matches: 6.

CDR3 amino acids: CASSPAREAYGYTF. The CDR3 DNA is TGTGCCAGCTCACCGGCCAGGGAGGCTTATGGCTACACCTTC. The genes are TRBV18 and TRBJ1-2; TRBD1 might be the D (5 bases). The germline gives CDR1 KGHSH, CDR2 LQKENI. V dropped 3 bases and J dropped 5 bases, with 13 bases sitting between them. This CDR3 spans 14 amino acids.

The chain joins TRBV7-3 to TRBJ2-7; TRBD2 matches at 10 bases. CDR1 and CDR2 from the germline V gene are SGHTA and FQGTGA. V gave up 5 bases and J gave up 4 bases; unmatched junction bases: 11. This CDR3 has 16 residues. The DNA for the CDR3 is TGTGCCAGCAGCCCACGCCCCGGGACTAGCGTGTACGAGCAGTACTTC. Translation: CASSPRPGTSVYEQYF. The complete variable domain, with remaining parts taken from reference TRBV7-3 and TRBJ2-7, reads GAGVSQTPSNKVTEKGKYVELRCDPISGHTALYWYRQSLGQGPEFLIYFQGTGAADDSGLPNDRFFAVRPEGSVSTLKIQRTERGDSAVYLCASSPRPGTSVYEQYFGPGTRLTVT.

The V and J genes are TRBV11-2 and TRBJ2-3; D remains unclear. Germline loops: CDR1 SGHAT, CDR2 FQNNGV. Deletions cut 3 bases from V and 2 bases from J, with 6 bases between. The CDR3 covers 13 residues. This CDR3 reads CASSFRPTDTQYF. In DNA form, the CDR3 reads TGTGCCAGCAGCTTCAGGCCCACAGATACGCAGTATTTT.

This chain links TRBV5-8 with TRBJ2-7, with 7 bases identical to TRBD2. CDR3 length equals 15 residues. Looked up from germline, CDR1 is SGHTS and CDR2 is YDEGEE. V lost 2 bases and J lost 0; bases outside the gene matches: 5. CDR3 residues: CASSFDGRSSYEQYV. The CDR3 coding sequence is TGTGCCAGCAGCTTTGACGGGAGGAGCTCCTACGAGCAGTACGTC.

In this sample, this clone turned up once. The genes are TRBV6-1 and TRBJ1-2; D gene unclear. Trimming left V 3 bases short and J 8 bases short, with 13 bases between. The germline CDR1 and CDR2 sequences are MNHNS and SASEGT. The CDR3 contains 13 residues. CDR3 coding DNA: TGTGCCAGCAGTGATTCTTGGGGTTTCGGCTACACCTTC. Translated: CASSDSWGFGYTF.

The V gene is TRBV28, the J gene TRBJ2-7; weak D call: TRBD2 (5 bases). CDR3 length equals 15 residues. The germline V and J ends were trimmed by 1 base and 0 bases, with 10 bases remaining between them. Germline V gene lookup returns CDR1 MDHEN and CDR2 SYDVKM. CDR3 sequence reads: CASSLFPGSSYEQYF. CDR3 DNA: TGTGCCAGCAGTTTATTTCCTGGGAGCTCCTACGAGCAGTACTTC.

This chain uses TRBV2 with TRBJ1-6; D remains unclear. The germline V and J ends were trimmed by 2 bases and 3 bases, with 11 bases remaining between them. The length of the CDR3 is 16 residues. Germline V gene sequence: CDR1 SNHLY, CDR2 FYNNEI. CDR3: CASSELAGFYNSPLHF. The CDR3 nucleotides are TGTGCCAGCAGTGAATTGGCGGGTTTCTATAATTCACCCCTCCACTTT.

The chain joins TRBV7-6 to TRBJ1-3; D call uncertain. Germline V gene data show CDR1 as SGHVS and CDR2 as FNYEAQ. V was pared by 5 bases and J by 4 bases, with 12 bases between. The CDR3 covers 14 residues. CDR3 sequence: CASSKGGSGNTIYF. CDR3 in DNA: TGTGCCAGCAGCAAGGGAGGATCAGGAAACACCATATATTTT.

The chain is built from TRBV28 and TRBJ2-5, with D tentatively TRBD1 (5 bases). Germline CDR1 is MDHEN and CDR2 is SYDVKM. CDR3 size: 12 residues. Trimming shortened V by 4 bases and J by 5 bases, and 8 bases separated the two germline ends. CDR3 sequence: CASSSRVETQYF. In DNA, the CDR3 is TGTGCCAGCAGTTCCAGGGTTGAGACCCAGTACTTC.

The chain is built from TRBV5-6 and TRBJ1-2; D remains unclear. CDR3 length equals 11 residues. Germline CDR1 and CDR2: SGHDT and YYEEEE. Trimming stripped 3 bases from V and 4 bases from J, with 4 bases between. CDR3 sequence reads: CASSSTYGYTF. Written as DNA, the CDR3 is TGTGCCAGCAGCTCGACCTATGGCTACACCTTC. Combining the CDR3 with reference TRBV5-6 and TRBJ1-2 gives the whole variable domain DAGVTQSPTHLIKTRGQQVTLRCSPKSGHDTVSWYQQALGQGPQFIFQYYEEEERQRGNFPDRFSGHQFPNYSSELNVNALLLGDSALYLCASSSTYGYTFGSGTRLTVV.

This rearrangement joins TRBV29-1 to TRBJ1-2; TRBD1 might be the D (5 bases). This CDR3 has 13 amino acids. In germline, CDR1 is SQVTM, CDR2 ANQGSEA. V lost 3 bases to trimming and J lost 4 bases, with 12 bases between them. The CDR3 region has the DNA TGCAGCGTTGAGGACACCGTCGGCTATGGCTACACCTTC. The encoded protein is CSVEDTVGYGYTF.

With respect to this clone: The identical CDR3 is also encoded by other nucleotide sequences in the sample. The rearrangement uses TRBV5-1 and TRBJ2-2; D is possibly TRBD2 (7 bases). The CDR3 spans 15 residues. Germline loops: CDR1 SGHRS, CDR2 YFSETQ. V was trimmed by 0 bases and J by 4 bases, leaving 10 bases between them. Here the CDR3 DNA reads TGCGCCAGCAGCTTGGGCGGGGGCGGCACCGGGGAGCTGTTTTTT. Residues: CASSLGGGGTGELFF.

In DNA form, the CDR3 reads TGCAGCGTTAACAACAATGAGCAGTTCTTC. It codes for CSVNNNEQFF. This chain connects TRBV29-1 to TRBJ2-1; D is unresolved. Germline V gene lookup returns CDR1 SQVTM and CDR2 ANQGSEA. The CDR3 runs 10 residues. V was clipped by 5 bases and J by 5 bases, with 4 bases between them.

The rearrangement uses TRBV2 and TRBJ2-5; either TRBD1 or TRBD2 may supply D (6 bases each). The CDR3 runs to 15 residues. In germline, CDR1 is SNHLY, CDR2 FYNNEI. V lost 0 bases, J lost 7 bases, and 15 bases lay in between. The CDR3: CASSEAEGGLVTQYF. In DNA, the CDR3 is TGTGCCAGCAGTGAAGCGGAAGGGGGGCTCGTGACCCAGTACTTC. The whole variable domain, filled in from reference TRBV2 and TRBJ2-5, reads EPEVTQTPSHQVTQMGQEVILRCVPISNHLYFYWYRQILGQKVEFLVSFYNNEISEKSEIFDDQFSVERPDGSNFTLKIRSTKLEDSAMYFCASSEAEGGLVTQYFGPGTRLLVL.

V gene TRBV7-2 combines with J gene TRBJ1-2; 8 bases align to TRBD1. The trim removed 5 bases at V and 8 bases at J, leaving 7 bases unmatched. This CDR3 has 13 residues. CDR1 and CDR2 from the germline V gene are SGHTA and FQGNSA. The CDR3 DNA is TGTGCCAGCAGCCTAGACAGGGGCGGAGGCTACACCTTC. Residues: CASSLDRGGGYTF.

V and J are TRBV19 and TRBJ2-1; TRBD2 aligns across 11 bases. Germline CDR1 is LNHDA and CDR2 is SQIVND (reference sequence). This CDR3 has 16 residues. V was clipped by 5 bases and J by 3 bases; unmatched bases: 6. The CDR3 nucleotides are TGTGCCAGTAGTGCGCTCACTAGCGGGGGCTACAATGAGCAGTTCTTC. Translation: CASSALTSGGYNEQFF.

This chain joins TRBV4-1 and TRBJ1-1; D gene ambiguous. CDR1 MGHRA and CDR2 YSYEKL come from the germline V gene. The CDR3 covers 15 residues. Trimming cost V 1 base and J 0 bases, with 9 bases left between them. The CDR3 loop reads CASSQGGGVNTEAFF. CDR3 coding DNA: TGCGCCAGCAGCCAAGGGGGAGGCGTGAACACTGAAGCTTTCTTT.

In DNA form, the CDR3 reads TGTGCCAGCAGTGATCGGGGCACAGGGGCCAGGGAAAAACTGTTTTTT. Amino acids: CASSDRGTGAREKLFF. J is TRBJ1-4 and V is TRBV2; 7 bases map to TRBD1. V trimming: 3 bases; J trimming: 8 bases; junction bases outside the gene matches: 12. Germline V gene sequence: CDR1 SNHLY, CDR2 FYNNEI. CDR3 length: 16 residues.

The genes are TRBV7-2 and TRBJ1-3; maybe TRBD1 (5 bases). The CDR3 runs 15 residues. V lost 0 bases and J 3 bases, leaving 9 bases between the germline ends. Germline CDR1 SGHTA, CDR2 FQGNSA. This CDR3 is CASSLAHGGGNTIYF. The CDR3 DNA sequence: TGTGCCAGCAGCTTAGCTCACGGGGGTGGAAACACCATATATTTT. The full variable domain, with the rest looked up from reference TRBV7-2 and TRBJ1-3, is GAGVSQSPSNKVTEKGKDVELRCDPISGHTALYWYRQSLGQGLEFLIYFQGNSAPDKSGLPSDRFSAERTGGSVSTLTIQRTQQEDSAVYLCASSLAHGGGNTIYFGEGSWLTVV.